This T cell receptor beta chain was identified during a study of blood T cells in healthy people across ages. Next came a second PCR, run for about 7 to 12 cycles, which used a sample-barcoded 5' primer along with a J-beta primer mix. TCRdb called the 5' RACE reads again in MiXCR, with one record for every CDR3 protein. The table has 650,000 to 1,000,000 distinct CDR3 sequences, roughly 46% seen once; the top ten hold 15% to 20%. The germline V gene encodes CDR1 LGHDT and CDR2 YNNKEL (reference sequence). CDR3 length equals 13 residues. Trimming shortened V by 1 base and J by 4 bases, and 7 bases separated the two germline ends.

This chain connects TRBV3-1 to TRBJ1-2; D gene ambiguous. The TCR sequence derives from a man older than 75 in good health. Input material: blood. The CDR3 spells CASSQGVAYGYTF. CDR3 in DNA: TGTGCCAGCAGCCAAGGGGTAGCCTATGGCTACACCTTC.